This is a list of T cell receptor beta chains from one sample in a study of CD8 T cells in Susac syndrome. Each CDR3 protein is one row after TCRdb ran MiXCR on the immunoSEQ multiplex PCR reads. The table includes about 210,000 distinct CDR3 sequences, roughly 92% detected once. The sample taken for sequencing was CD4+ T cells from PBMCs. These receptors all come from a human donor in good health. Each CDR3 is given with its conserved first and last residue. The D gene is left open where the match is weak. Size is omitted from some rows. Given values are once, few, many or a class for expanded clones.

v_gene	j_gene	abundance	d_gene	CDR3nt	CDR3aa
TRBV6-1	TRBJ2-6	NA	NA	TGTGCCAGCAAAACGTCAGGGGACTCGGGCTCTGGGGCCAACGTCCTGACTTTC	CASKTSGDSGSGANVLTF
TRBV13	TRBJ2-3	NA	TRBD2	TGTGCCAGCAGCTCTCCAGCGGGGATGGTGTCAGATACGCAGTATTTT	CASSSPAGMVSDTQYF
TRBV4-1	TRBJ2-3	NA	NA	TGCGCCAGCAGCCGCGGCGGCGAACGGTTTTACAGCACAGATACGCAGTATTTT	CASSRGGERFYSTDTQYF
TRBV7-3	TRBJ1-4	NA	TRBD1	TGTGCCAGCAGTCCGGACAGGGGGCTGTATGAAAAACTGTTTTTT	CASSPDRGLYEKLFF
TRBV28	TRBJ2-1	NA	NA	TGTGCCGGAGGGACAGCTTCCTACAATGAGCAGTTCTTC	CAGGTASYNEQFF
TRBV29-1	TRBJ2-5	NA	TRBD1	TGCAGTGACAGGGTCAACCAAGAGACCCAGTACTTC	CSDRVNQETQYF
TRBV7-9	TRBJ2-1	NA	NA	TGTGCCAGCAGCTTGCAGTTCTTC	CASSLQFF
TRBV6-5	TRBJ2-1	NA	TRBD1	TGTGCCAGCAGTTCCCTCGGGACAGGTATGAATGAGCAGTTCTTC	CASSSLGTGMNEQFF
TRBV20-1	TRBJ2-3	NA	TRBD1	TGCAGTGCTAGTCCCGGACAGGGGGTCACAGATACGCAGTATTTT	CSASPGQGVTDTQYF
TRBV20-1	TRBJ2-7	NA	TRBD2	TGCAGTGCGAACCCGGGACTAGCGGAAGAGAAGCAGGACGAGCAGTACTTC	CSANPGLAEEKQDEQYF
TRBV6-1	TRBJ2-2	few	NA	TGTGCCAGCACCCCACCGACTATGGGGACCGGGGAGCTGTTTTTT	CASTPPTMGTGELFF
TRBV20-1	TRBJ2-5	NA	NA	TGCAGTGGCGACCCCGACACCAACCAAGAGACCCAGTACTTC	CSGDPDTNQETQYF
TRBV12-3/TRBV12-4	TRBJ2-6	NA	NA	TGTGCCAGCAGGCTATACTCTGGGGCCAACGTCCTGACTTTC	CASRLYSGANVLTF
TRBV2	TRBJ1-1	NA	NA	TGTGCCAGCAGCAAGCTTACTACTCGGGGGCGGGGAAAGGACACTGAAGTTTTCTTT	CASSKLTTRGRGKDTEVFF
TRBV18	TRBJ1-1	NA	NA	TGTGCCAGCTCAAACAGGGAAGGCAACACTGAAGCTTTCTTT	CASSNREGNTEAFF
TRBV29-1	TRBJ1-5	NA	NA	TGCAGCGCCAAGGCAGGGGACAATCAGCCCCAGCATTTT	CSAKAGDNQPQHF
TRBV20-1	TRBJ1-5	NA	TRBD1	TGCAGTGCTAGGTCAGGGGGGGATCAGCCCCAGCATTTT	CSARSGGDQPQHF
TRBV7-9	TRBJ2-2	NA	NA	TGTGCCAGCACCCAGGAGCAGGGGAACACCGGGGAGCTGTTTTTT	CASTQEQGNTGELFF
TRBV12-3/TRBV12-4	TRBJ2-3	NA	NA	TGTGCCAGCAGCCTTGAGACCCCGGGACTGGCCAGCACAGATACGCAGTATTTT	CASSLETPGLASTDTQYF
TRBV19	TRBJ2-7	NA	TRBD1	TGTGCCAGTAGTACTTCCGGGACAGGGCTCTACGAGCAGTACTTC	CASSTSGTGLYEQYF
TRBV6-2/TRBV6-3	TRBJ2-6	NA	TRBD2	TGTGCCAGCAGCGTGACACGGACTAGCGGTAGCTCTGGGGCCAACGTCCTGACTTTC	CASSVTRTSGSSGANVLTF
TRBV6-2/TRBV6-3	TRBJ1-2	NA	TRBD1	TGTGCCAGCAGTCGGGGACAGCGAACGAGTGGCTACACCTTC	CASSRGQRTSGYTF